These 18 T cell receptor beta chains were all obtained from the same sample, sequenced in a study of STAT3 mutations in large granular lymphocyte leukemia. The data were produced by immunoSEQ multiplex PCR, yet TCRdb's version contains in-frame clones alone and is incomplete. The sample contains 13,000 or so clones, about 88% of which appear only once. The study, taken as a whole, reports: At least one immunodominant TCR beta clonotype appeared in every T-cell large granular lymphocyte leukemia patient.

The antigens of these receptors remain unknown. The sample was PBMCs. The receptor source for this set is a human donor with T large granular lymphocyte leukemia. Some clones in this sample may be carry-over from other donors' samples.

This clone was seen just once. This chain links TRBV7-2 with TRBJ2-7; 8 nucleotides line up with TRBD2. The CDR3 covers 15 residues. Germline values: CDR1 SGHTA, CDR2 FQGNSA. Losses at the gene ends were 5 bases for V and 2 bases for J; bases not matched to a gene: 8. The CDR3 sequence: CASSVSSGPPYEQYF. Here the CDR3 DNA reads TGTGCCAGCAGCGTGTCTAGCGGGCCTCCCTACGAGCAGTACTTC.

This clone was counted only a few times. Here the CDR3 DNA reads TGTGCCAGCAGCCCAGCCCTGGCCAGCAATCAGCCCCAGCATTTT. Translated: CASSPALASNQPQHF. The gene calls are TRBV2 and TRBJ1-5; D unclear. Germline V lookup: CDR1 SNHLY, CDR2 FYNNEI. Trimming pared 6 bases from V and 1 base from J, leaving 13 bases between. This CDR3 region has 15 residues.

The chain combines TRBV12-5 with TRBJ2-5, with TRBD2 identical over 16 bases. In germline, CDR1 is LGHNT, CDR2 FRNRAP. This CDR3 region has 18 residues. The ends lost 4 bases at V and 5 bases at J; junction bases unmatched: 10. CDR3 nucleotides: TGTGCTAGTGGTTCCACCGGGACTAGCGGGGGGGCCGGCGAGACCCAGTACTTC. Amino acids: CASGSTGTSGGAGETQYF.

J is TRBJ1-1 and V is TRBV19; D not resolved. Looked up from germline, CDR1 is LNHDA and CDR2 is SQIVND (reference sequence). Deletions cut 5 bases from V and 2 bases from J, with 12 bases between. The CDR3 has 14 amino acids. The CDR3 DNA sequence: TGTGCCAGTAGTCTATCAGACGGTAACACTGAAGCTTTCTTT. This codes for CASSLSDGNTEAFF.

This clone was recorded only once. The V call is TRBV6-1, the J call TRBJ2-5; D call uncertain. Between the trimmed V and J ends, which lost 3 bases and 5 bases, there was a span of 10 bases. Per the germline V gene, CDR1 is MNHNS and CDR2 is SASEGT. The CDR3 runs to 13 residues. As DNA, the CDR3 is TGTGCCAGCAGTGATCTCCTAATCGAGACCCAGTACTTC. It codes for CASSDLLIETQYF.

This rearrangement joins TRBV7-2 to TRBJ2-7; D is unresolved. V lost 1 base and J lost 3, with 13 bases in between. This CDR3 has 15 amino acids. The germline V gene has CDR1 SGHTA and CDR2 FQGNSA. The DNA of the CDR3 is TGTGCCAGCAGCTTAGAGTACGCCACCCACTACGAGCAGTACTTC. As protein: CASSLEYATHYEQYF.

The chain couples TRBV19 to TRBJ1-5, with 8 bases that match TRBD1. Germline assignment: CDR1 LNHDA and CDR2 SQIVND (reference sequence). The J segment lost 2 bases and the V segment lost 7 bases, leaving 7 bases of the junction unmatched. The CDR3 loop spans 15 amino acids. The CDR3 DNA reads TGTGCCAGTACAACCGGACAGGGCCGCAATCAGCCCCAGCATTTT. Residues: CASTTGQGRNQPQHF.

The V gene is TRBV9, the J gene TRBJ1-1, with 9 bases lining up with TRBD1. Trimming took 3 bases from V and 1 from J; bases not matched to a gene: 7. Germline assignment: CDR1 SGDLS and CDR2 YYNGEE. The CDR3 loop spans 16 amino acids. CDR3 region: CASSASGTGKNTEAFF. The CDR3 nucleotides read TGTGCCAGCAGCGCCTCCGGGACAGGGAAGAACACTGAAGCTTTCTTT. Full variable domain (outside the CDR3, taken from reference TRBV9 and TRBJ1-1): DSGVTQTPKHLITATGQRVTLRCSPRSGDLSVYWYQQSLDQGLQFLIQYYNGEERAKGNILERFSAQQFPDLHSELNLSSLELGDSALYFCASSASGTGKNTEAFFGQGTRLTVV.

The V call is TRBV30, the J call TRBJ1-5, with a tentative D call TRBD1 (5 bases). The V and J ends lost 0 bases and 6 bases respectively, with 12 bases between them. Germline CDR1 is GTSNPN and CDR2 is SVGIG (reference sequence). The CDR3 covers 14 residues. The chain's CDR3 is CAWSVPGGSQPQHF. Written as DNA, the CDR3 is TGTGCCTGGAGTGTACCCGGGGGGTCTCAGCCCCAGCATTTT.

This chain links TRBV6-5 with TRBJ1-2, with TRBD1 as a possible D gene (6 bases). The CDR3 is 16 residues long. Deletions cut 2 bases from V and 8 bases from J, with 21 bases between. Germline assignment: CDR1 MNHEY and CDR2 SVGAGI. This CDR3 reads CASSYDPSGGGSGYTF. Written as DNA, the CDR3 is TGTGCCAGCAGTTACGACCCCTCGGGCGGGGGCTCAGGCTACACCTTC.

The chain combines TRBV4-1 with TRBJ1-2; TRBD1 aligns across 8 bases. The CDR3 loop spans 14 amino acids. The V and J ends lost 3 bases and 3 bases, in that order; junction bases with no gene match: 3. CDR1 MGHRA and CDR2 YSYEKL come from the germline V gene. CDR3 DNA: TGCGCCAGCAGCCACTACAGGGGGGACTATGGCTACACCTTC. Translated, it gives CASSHYRGDYGYTF.

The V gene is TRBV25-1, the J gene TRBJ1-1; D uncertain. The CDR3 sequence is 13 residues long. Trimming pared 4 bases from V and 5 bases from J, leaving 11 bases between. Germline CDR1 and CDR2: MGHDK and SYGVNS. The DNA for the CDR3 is TGTGCCAGCAGTGGGCGGGGAAGAACTGAAGCTTTCTTT. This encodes CASSGRGRTEAFF.

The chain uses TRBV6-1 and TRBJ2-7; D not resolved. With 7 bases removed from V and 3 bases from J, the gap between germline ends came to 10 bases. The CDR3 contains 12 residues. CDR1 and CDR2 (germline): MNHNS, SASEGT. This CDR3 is CASTLTLYEQYF. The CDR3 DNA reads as TGTGCCAGCACCCTGACGCTCTACGAGCAGTACTTC.

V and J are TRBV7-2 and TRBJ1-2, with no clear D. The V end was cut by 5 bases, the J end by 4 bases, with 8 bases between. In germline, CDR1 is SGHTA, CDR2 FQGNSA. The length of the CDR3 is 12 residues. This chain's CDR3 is CASSGGSYGYTF. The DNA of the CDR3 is TGTGCCAGCAGCGGCGGAAGCTATGGCTACACCTTC.

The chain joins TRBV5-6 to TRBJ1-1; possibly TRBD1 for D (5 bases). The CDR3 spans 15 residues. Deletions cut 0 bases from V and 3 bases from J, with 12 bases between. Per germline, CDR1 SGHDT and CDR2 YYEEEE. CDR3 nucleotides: TGTGCCAGCAGCTTGGACGGGGGAAGGGACACTGAAGCTTTCTTT. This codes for CASSLDGGRDTEAFF.

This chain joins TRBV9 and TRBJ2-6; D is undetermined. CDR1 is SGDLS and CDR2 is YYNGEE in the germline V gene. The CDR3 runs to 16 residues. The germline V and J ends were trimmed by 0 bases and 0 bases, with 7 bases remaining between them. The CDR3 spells CASSVARSSGANVLTF. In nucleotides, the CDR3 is TGTGCCAGCAGCGTAGCTCGGAGCTCTGGGGCCAACGTCCTGACTTTC. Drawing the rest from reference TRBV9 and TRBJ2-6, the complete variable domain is DSGVTQTPKHLITATGQRVTLRCSPRSGDLSVYWYQQSLDQGLQFLIQYYNGEERAKGNILERFSAQQFPDLHSELNLSSLELGDSALYFCASSVARSSGANVLTFGAGSRLTVL.

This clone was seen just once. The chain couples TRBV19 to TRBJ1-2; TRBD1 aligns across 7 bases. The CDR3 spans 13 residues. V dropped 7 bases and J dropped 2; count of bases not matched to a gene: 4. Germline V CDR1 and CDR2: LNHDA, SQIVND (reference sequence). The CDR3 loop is CASTKTGNYGYTF. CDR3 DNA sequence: TGTGCCAGTACCAAGACAGGGAACTATGGCTACACCTTC. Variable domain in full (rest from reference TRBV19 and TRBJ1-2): DGGITQSPKYLFRKEGQNVTLSCEQNLNHDAMYWYRQDPGQGLRLIYYSQIVNDFQKGDIAEGYSVSREKKESFPLTVTSAQKNPTAFYLCASTKTGNYGYTFGSGTRLTVV.

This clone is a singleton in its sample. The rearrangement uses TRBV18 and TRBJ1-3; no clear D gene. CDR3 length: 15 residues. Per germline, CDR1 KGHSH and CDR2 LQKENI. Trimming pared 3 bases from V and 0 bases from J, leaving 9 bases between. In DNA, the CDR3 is TGTGCCAGCTCACCCCCCTCGTTCTCTGGAAACACCATATATTTT. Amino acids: CASSPPSFSGNTIYF.